This passage covers 8 T cell receptor beta chains from one sample sequenced in a study of somatic mutations in cytotoxic T cells in rheumatoid arthritis. Using immunoSEQ multiplex PCR, the repertoire was profiled, and TCRdb retains in-frame clones only, with some absent. The sample yields 2,000 to 3,000 clones, just under 85% seen once. The sequenced material came from CD8+ T cells sorted from blood. These receptor sequences come from a woman between 65 and 79 years old with rheumatoid arthritis.

There are a few counts of this clone. The chain employs TRBV11-2 and TRBJ2-1, with 10 bases aligning to TRBD2. The ends lost 0 bases at V and 7 bases at J; junction bases unmatched: 12. This CDR3 spans 18 amino acids. Germline values: CDR1 SGHAT, CDR2 FQNNGV. The CDR3 sequence: CASSLEVTSGKIGNEQFF. The CDR3 DNA reads as TGTGCCAGCAGCTTAGAAGTCACTAGCGGGAAAATTGGAAATGAGCAGTTCTTC.

CDR3 nucleotide sequence: TGTGCCAGTAGTATGGGCACTAGCGGGAGCCACGAGCAGTACTTC. This sequence encodes CASSMGTSGSHEQYF. The gene calls are TRBV19 and TRBJ2-7; 11 bases fit TRBD2. Germline values: CDR1 LNHDA, CDR2 SQIVND (reference sequence). The CDR3 totals 15 residues. V lost 3 bases, J lost 5 bases, and 6 bases stayed unmatched.

The genes are TRBV2 and TRBJ2-3, with TRBD2 identical over 7 bases. V gave up 2 bases and J gave up 1 base; unmatched junction bases: 12. CDR1 is SNHLY, CDR2 FYNNEI, per germline. The CDR3 is 18 amino acids. The CDR3 loop reads CASSEFSSSLAGTDTQYF. CDR3 bases: TGTGCCAGCAGTGAATTTTCCAGTAGCCTAGCGGGCACAGATACGCAGTATTTT.

V and J are TRBV27 and TRBJ2-4; 8 nucleotides line up with TRBD1. The length of the CDR3 is 13 residues. Germline loops: CDR1 MNHEY, CDR2 SMNVEV (reference sequence). J gave up 8 bases and V 4 bases, and 4 bases lay outside the gene matches. In DNA, the CDR3 is TGTGCCAGCAGTTCCGGGGACAGGTACATTCAGTACTTC. Protein: CASSSGDRYIQYF.

The J gene is TRBJ2-1, the V gene TRBV19; D is possibly TRBD2 (5 bases). Germline CDR1 is LNHDA and CDR2 is SQIVND (reference sequence). The CDR3 has 16 residues. V gave up 0 bases and J gave up 3 bases, with 12 bases separating them. CDR3 in DNA: TGTGCCAGTAGTATAGACCCTAGCTGGGTCTACAATGAGCAGTTCTTC. Protein: CASSIDPSWVYNEQFF. Full variable domain (remainder filled in from reference TRBV19 and TRBJ2-1): DGGITQSPKYLFRKEGQNVTLSCEQNLNHDAMYWYRQDPGQGLRLIYYSQIVNDFQKGDIAEGYSVSREKKESFPLTVTSAQKNPTAFYLCASSIDPSWVYNEQFFGPGTRLTVL.

This sequence joins TRBV7-2 and TRBJ2-6; TRBD1 matches 9 bases. V lost 5 bases, J lost 2 bases, and 7 bases stayed unmatched. The CDR3 is 17 residues long. Germline loops: CDR1 SGHTA, CDR2 FQGNSA. CDR3 loop: CASSHQTGGTGANVLTF. CDR3 sequence (DNA): TGTGCCAGCAGCCACCAGACAGGGGGAACTGGGGCCAACGTCCTGACTTTC. Variable domain in full (rest from reference TRBV7-2 and TRBJ2-6): GAGVSQSPSNKVTEKGKDVELRCDPISGHTALYWYRQSLGQGLEFLIYFQGNSAPDKSGLPSDRFSAERTGGSVSTLTIQRTQQEDSAVYLCASSHQTGGTGANVLTFGAGSRLTVL.

The CDR3 sequence is CASSLAGANQETQYF. CDR3 DNA sequence: TGCGCCAGCAGCTTGGCCGGTGCGAACCAAGAGACCCAGTACTTC. The chain carries TRBV5-1 and TRBJ2-5; D unclear. CDR3 length: 15 residues. Trimming removed 0 bases at V and 0 bases at J, with 9 bases between. CDR1 SGHRS and CDR2 YFSETQ come from the germline V gene.

The CDR3 loop reads CASSGEDNVLTF. CDR3 coding DNA: TGTGCCAGCTCGGGGGAGGATAACGTCCTGACTTTC. V is TRBV21-1 and J is TRBJ2-6; the D call in the table, TRBD2, was not verified against the DNA. TRBV21-1 is a documented pseudogene. This CDR3 region has 12 residues.